Sequencing of this TCR beta chain was carried out in a study of T-cell memory formation after mild COVID-19. Study outcomes and limitations: CD4+ contracting clones lay mainly in CM and EM, CD8+ ones in EMRA.

CDR1 and CDR2 (germline): LGHNA, YNFKEQ. Deletions cut 5 bases from V and 4 bases from J, with 9 bases between. The CDR3 consists of 13 residues. For this clonotype: Its antigen is as yet unknown.

TCRdb processed the 5' RACE reads anew with MiXCR; each CDR3 protein has one entry. This sample carries about 190,000 distinct CDR3 sequences, roughly 23% of them seen once, and the ten largest clones take approximately 22%. The receptor's source is an adult woman who had mild COVID-19 (a few samples of this study predate the infection). Cell type and time point are not known. The sequencing sample was made of PBMCs or a T cell subset sorted from them (not recorded which). The chain recombines TRBV4-2 with TRBJ2-1; possible D gene TRBD1, 6 bases. The CDR3, as DNA: TGTGCCAGCAGCGGGGACATTTACAATGAGCAGTTCTTC. This sequence encodes CASSGDIYNEQFF.